The clone carrying this TCR beta chain has only a few counts. These data come from a study of tumor-infiltrating lymphocytes in localized non-small cell lung cancer. Here immunoSEQ multiplex PCR was the method, and the copy in TCRdb shows in-frame clones only, minus some. The sample contains approximately 16,000 clones, approximately 49% of which appear only once. Specimen: lung tumor tissue. This clonotype was obtained from a human donor with non-small cell lung cancer.

CDR3 nucleotide sequence: TGTGCCAGCAGGACTAGCGGGGTCCGGGGTGGAGATACGCAGTATTTT. It specifies CASRTSGVRGGDTQYF. This chain links TRBV5-4 with TRBJ2-3, with 11 positions matching TRBD2. The germline V gene has CDR1 SGHNT and CDR2 YYREEE (reference sequence). This CDR3 has 16 amino acids. J lost 5 bases, V lost 5 bases, and 10 bases had no gene match.